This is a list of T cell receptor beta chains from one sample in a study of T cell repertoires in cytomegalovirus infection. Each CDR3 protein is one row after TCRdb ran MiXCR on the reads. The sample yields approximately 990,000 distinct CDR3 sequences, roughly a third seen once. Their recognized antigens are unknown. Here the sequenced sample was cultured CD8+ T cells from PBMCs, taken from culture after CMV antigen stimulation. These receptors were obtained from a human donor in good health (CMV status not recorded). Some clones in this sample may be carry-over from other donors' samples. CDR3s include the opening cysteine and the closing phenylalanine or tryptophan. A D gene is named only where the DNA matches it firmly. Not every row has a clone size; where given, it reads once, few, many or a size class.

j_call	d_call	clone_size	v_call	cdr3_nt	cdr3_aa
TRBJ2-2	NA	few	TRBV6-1	TGTGCCGGCGCGGGGCCGAACACCGGGGAGCTGTTTTTT	CAGAGPNTGELFF
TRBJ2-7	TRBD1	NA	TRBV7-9	TGTGCCAGCAGCTCCCTTTTGGGGACAGCCTACGAGCAGTACTTC	CASSSLLGTAYEQYF
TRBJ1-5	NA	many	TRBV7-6	TGTGCCAGCAGCTTAGCGACAGGCGAGCAGCCCCAGCATTTT	CASSLATGEQPQHF
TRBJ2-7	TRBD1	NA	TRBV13	TGTGCCAGCAGCTCCAGGGGGTTTAAGGGCTACGAGCAGTACTTC	CASSSRGFKGYEQYF
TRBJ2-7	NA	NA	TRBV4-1	TGCGCCAGCAGCCAACTCACCGGGGGCTACGAGCAGTACTTC	CASSQLTGGYEQYF
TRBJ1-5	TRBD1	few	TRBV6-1	TGTGCCAGCACCCTATGGACAGGGGACAATCAGCCCCAGCATTTT	CASTLWTGDNQPQHF
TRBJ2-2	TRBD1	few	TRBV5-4	TGTGCCAGCAGCTTTGGGGACAGGGGGAACACCGGGGAGCTGTTTTTT	CASSFGDRGNTGELFF
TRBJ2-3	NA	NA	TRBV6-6	TGTGCCAGCAAGGCCGGATGGTCTAGCACAGATACGCAGTATTTT	CASKAGWSSTDTQYF
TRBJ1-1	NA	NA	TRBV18	TGTGTCAGCTCACCACCCCTGGGTAGGATCGCCATGAACACTGAAGCTTTCTTT	CVSSPPLGRIAMNTEAFF
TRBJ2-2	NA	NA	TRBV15	TGTGCCACCAGCAGAGACCTAGCGCTAGAGACCGGGGAGCTGTTTTTT	CATSRDLALETGELFF
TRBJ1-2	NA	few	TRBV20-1	TGCAGTGCTCCTACGGAGGGTATGGTTCCTAACTATGGCTACACCTTC	CSAPTEGMVPNYGYTF
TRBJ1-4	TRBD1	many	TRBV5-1	TGCGCCAGCAGCGTCGACAGGGGCTACCTTAATGAAAAACTGTTTTTT	CASSVDRGYLNEKLFF
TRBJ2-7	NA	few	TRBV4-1	TGCGCCAGCAGCCGAAATTACCCGGACCCTTACGAGCAGTACTTC	CASSRNYPDPYEQYF
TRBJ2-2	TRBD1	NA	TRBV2	TGTGCCAGCAGTGACTGGGACAGGGGGTTTTCCCGGACCGGGGAGCTGTTTTTT	CASSDWDRGFSRTGELFF
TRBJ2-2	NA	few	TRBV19	TGTGCCAGTAGTCCCCGCCGCGACAGGAGACTCACCGGGGAGCTGTTTTTT	CASSPRRDRRLTGELFF
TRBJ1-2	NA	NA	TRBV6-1	TGTGCCAACAGTGGGGACGGCGGAACCTATGGCTACACCTTC	CANSGDGGTYGYTF
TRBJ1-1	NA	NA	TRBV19	TGTGCCAGTGCGGGGTACACTGAAGCTTTCTTT	CASAGYTEAFF
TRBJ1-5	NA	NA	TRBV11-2	TGTGCCAGCAGCTTAGATTATGGACTAGGAGGAGACTATAGCAATCAGCCCCAGCATTTT	CASSLDYGLGGDYSNQPQHF
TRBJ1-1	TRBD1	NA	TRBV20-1	TGCAGTGGAACGGGACAGGGGAACACTGAAGCTTTCTTT	CSGTGQGNTEAFF
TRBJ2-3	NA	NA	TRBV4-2	TGTGCCAGCAGCCAAGACCAAACAAACAGGGACACGCAGTATTTT	CASSQDQTNRDTQYF
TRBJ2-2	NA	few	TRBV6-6	TGTGCCAGCAGCTTCAGCGCGCCCTCGAACACCGGGGAGCTGTTTTTT	CASSFSAPSNTGELFF
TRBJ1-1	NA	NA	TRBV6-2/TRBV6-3	TGTGCCAGCAGTGCACGACAGTATCACACTGAAGCTTTCTTT	CASSARQYHTEAFF
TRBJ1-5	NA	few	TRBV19	TGTGCCAGTAGTATGGCAGGCAATCAGCCCCAGCATTTT	CASSMAGNQPQHF
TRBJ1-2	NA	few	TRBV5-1	TGCGCCAGCAGCCCGACGATGGGGTTGGACTATGGCTACACCTTC	CASSPTMGLDYGYTF
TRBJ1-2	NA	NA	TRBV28	TGTGCCAGCAGTCATCTACAGGGTTACTATGGCTACACCTTC	CASSHLQGYYGYTF
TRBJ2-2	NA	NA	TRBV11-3	TGTGCCAGCAGGGGGGAAGGTGGCACCGGGGAGCTGTTTTTT	CASRGEGGTGELFF
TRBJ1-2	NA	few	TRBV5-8	TGTGCCAGCCCCCTAAGGGCGGATGGCTACACCTTC	CASPLRADGYTF